A selection of T cell receptor beta chains follows, all from one sample in a study of T cell repertoires in cytomegalovirus infection. Their recognized antigens are unknown. TCRdb recomputed calls from the reads with MiXCR, one row per CDR3 protein. This table holds 50,000 to 65,000 distinct CDR3 sequences, roughly 20% found once. Sequencing was performed on CD8+ T cells from cultured PBMCs, taken from culture after CMV antigen stimulation. The receptors here all came from a human donor in good health (CMV status not recorded). Some clones in this sample may be carry-over from other donors' samples. Each CDR3 is given with its conserved first and last residue. The D gene is left open where the match is weak. A row's size may be missing; if present it is once, few, many or a size class.

DNA,CDR3,size,V,J,D
TGTGCCAGCGAGCTTCGTCCGGGGAGCAGGGAAAGGAGTGTGGGGCAGTATTTT,CASELRPGSRERSVGQYF,few,TRBV7-8,TRBJ2-3,.
TGTGCCAGCAGCCAGGCTAGTCCAGCGAACACCGGGGAGCTGTTTTTT,CASSQASPANTGELFF,.,TRBV3-1,TRBJ2-2,.
TGTGCCACCAGTGATAATTTGAGCGAGGGGATCTATGGCTACACCTTC,CATSDNLSEGIYGYTF,few,TRBV24-1,TRBJ1-2,.
TGTGCCAGCAGCTTAGGCGGGACGGGAACCACTGAAGCTTTCTTT,CASSLGGTGTTEAFF,few,TRBV13,TRBJ1-1,.
TGTGCCAGCGATCTGGGGGGGACAGGAGGTCGACATGAGCAGTTCTTC,CASDLGGTGGRHEQFF,few,TRBV2,TRBJ2-1,.
TGTGCCATCAGTGCCAGGACAGGGGGAGAGGACGAGCAGTACTTC,CAISARTGGEDEQYF,few,TRBV10-3,TRBJ2-7,TRBD1
TGTGCCAGCAGTTACATCCCAACGCCGGGACCTAACTATGGCTACACCTTC,CASSYIPTPGPNYGYTF,.,TRBV6-2/TRBV6-3,TRBJ1-2,.
TGCGCCAGCAGCCAAGGTTTGCGGTTGGCTGAAGCTTTCTTT,CASSQGLRLAEAFF,few,TRBV4-3,TRBJ1-1,.
TGCGCCAGCAGCCCTAACTACAGGGAATCACCCCTCCACTTT,CASSPNYRESPLHF,.,TRBV5-1,TRBJ1-6,.
TGTGCCAGCAGCCCCCTCGGGCTGGGCGAGCAGTACTTC,CASSPLGLGEQYF,.,TRBV7-3,TRBJ2-7,.
TGTGCCAGCAGAACGGGAGGGCCGAGAATCGCCAATGAGCAGTTCTTC,CASRTGGPRIANEQFF,few,TRBV6-6,TRBJ2-1,TRBD2
TGTGCCAGCAGTTTAGCTTCCGGGGGCTCCACAGATACGCAGTATTTT,CASSLASGGSTDTQYF,few,TRBV28,TRBJ2-3,.
TGCGCCAGCAGCCAAGGAGCCAGTTATAGCAATCAGCCCCAGCATTTT,CASSQGASYSNQPQHF,.,TRBV4-1,TRBJ1-5,.
TGTGCCAGCAGCTTAGGGCCCAGGACTGAAGCTTTCTTT,CASSLGPRTEAFF,few,TRBV7-2,TRBJ1-1,.
TGTGCCAGCAGCTTTCGGACAGGGGTTTACAATGAGCAGTTCTTC,CASSFRTGVYNEQFF,few,TRBV7-8,TRBJ2-1,TRBD1
TGTGCCAGCAGTCCTTTAGTCGGGACTCCCTCCGGGGAGACCCAGTACTTC,CASSPLVGTPSGETQYF,.,TRBV12-3/TRBV12-4,TRBJ2-5,.
TGTGTGGCGCCGGGGTCGAACACCGGGGAGCTGTTTTTT,CVAPGSNTGELFF,few,TRBV7-2,TRBJ2-2,.
TGTGCCAGCAGAAGTGGGGGGGCCGTCGAGCAGTACTTC,CASRSGGAVEQYF,few,TRBV7-2,TRBJ2-7,.
TGTGCCAGCAGCTTAGGGGGGGAAGAGACCCAGTACTTC,CASSLGGEETQYF,.,TRBV7-8,TRBJ2-5,.
TGTGCCAGCAGTTACTCCGGGACAGACTCAACTAATGAAAAACTGTTTTTT,CASSYSGTDSTNEKLFF,.,TRBV6-5,TRBJ1-4,TRBD1
TGTGCCAGTAGTATGATGACTAGTACGGGAGAGGAGACCCAGTACTTC,CASSMMTSTGEETQYF,.,TRBV19,TRBJ2-5,.
TGCAGTGCTAGCAATCGGGAAGGCTATGGCTACACCTTC,CSASNREGYGYTF,few,TRBV20-1,TRBJ1-2,.
TGTGCCAGCAGCTTAGTGCGGTCAGGGCCTCGGGAGCAGTACTTC,CASSLVRSGPREQYF,few,TRBV11-2,TRBJ2-7,.
TGTGCCAGCAGCTTAATCAGACTGCCTGCCAATGATACGCAGTATTTT,CASSLIRLPANDTQYF,few,TRBV7-6,TRBJ2-3,.
TGTGCCAGCAGCTTAGTTAGAGGCGCCACAGATACGCAGTATTTT,CASSLVRGATDTQYF,few,TRBV11-2,TRBJ2-3,.
TGTGCCAGCAGTTACGTTGGGCAGGGGTACATGAACACTGAAGCTTTCTTT,CASSYVGQGYMNTEAFF,.,TRBV6-2/TRBV6-3,TRBJ1-1,.
TGTGCCAGCAGCTTTCTGCTGAATAGCGGGGGGCCACCCTGGAGGAATGAGCAGTTCTTC,CASSFLLNSGGPPWRNEQFF,many,TRBV7-2,TRBJ2-1,TRBD2
TGCGCCAGCAGCCAAGCGGCGGTGGGCGAGCAGTACTTC,CASSQAAVGEQYF,.,TRBV4-1,TRBJ2-7,.
TGTGCCAGCAGTCAAAAAGACAGGGCAGGGACTGAAGCTTTCTTT,CASSQKDRAGTEAFF,many,TRBV12-3/TRBV12-4,TRBJ1-1,TRBD1
TGTGCCAGCAGCTCAGGACAGGGGGGCTACGAGCAGTACTTC,CASSSGQGGYEQYF,few,TRBV7-2,TRBJ2-7,TRBD1
TGTGCCAGCAGCCCACCTGCTCGCGAGCAGTTCTTC,CASSPPAREQFF,.,TRBV11-1,TRBJ2-1,.
TGTGCCTCACAAAGGCGGCTAGCGGGAAACACAGATACGCAGTATTTT,CASQRRLAGNTDTQYF,once,TRBV19,TRBJ2-3,TRBD2
TGCAGTGCTAGCGGGGGCCACTCCTACGAGCAGTACTTC,CSASGGHSYEQYF,few,TRBV20-1,TRBJ2-7,.
TGTGCCAGCAGTTTCACTTCCGTGGGTACCTACGAGCAGTACTTC,CASSFTSVGTYEQYF,.,TRBV27,TRBJ2-7,.
TGTGCCAGCAGCTTAGTTTCCGGGAGAGGCAATGAGCAGTTCTTC,CASSLVSGRGNEQFF,.,TRBV7-9,TRBJ2-1,.